The entry that follows covers one TCR beta chain sequence. In germline, CDR1 is SGHRS, CDR2 YFSETQ. With 4 bases clipped from V and 6 bases from J, the junction kept 14 bases outside the gene matches. This CDR3 has 16 residues. TCRdb fed the RT-PCR reads into MiXCR, producing one record per CDR3 protein. The table shows about 680,000 distinct CDR3 sequences, with 14% occurring only once. The rearrangement links TRBV5-1 to TRBJ2-3, with 7 bases matching TRBD1. The sample comprised memory CD4+ T cells from blood. The TCR comes from a female donor in good health, serving as a healthy control. Here the CDR3 DNA reads TGCGCCAGCAGCCTTAACACTGGACAGGCAGAGGATACGCAGTATTTT. This gives the protein CASSLNTGQAEDTQYF.